These T cell receptor beta chains were read from a single sample in a study of T-cell memory formation after mild COVID-19. A single record per CDR3 protein comes from TCRdb applying MiXCR to the 5' RACE reads. The table shows about 290,000 distinct CDR3 sequences, with around 17% occurring only once. The sample comprised PBMCs or a T cell subset sorted from them (not recorded which). The receptors derive from a man aged 18-30 years who had mild COVID-19 (a few samples of this study predate the infection). Cell type and time point are not known. The CDR3 runs from the conserved cysteine through the conserved F or W. Each record gives: D gene, clone size, J gene, V gene, CDR3 protein, CDR3 DNA. D genes are given only for firm matches. Clone sizes are given selectively: once, few, many, or a class where the clone is expanded.

D gene: TRBD1
clone size: few
J gene: TRBJ2-5
V gene: TRBV5-5
CDR3 protein: CASSLRDRVGETQYF
CDR3 DNA: TGTGCCAGCAGCTTACGGGACAGGGTCGGCGAGACCCAGTACTTC

D gene: TRBD2
clone size: -
J gene: TRBJ2-3
V gene: TRBV11-2
CDR3 protein: CASKTPGGPDTQYF
CDR3 DNA: TGTGCCAGCAAAACCCCGGGGGGGCCAGATACGCAGTATTTT

D gene: -
clone size: many
J gene: TRBJ2-2
V gene: TRBV19
CDR3 protein: CASRSGATGELFF
CDR3 DNA: TGTGCCAGTAGGTCAGGGGCGACCGGGGAGCTGTTTTTT

D gene: TRBD1
clone size: few
J gene: TRBJ2-1
V gene: TRBV9
CDR3 protein: CASSPDRGNYNEQFF
CDR3 DNA: TGTGCCAGCAGCCCCGACAGGGGGAACTACAATGAGCAGTTCTTC

D gene: -
clone size: few
J gene: TRBJ2-2
V gene: TRBV7-9
CDR3 protein: CASGGELFF
CDR3 DNA: TGTGCCAGCGGGGGGGAGCTGTTTTTT

D gene: TRBD1
clone size: -
J gene: TRBJ1-2
V gene: TRBV29-1
CDR3 protein: CSVLDRASYGYTF
CDR3 DNA: TGCAGCGTTTTGGACAGGGCCTCTTATGGCTACACCTTC

D gene: TRBD1
clone size: -
J gene: TRBJ1-4
V gene: TRBV2
CDR3 protein: CASCHRGFIYGEKLFF
CDR3 DNA: TGTGCCAGCTGTCACAGGGGATTTATTTATGGTGAAAAACTGTTTTTT

D gene: -
clone size: many
J gene: TRBJ2-3
V gene: TRBV5-1
CDR3 protein: CASLGPRTDTQYF
CDR3 DNA: TGCGCCAGCTTAGGGCCGCGCACAGATACGCAGTATTTT

D gene: TRBD2
clone size: once
J gene: TRBJ2-7
V gene: TRBV3-1
CDR3 protein: CASSQATSGASYEQYF
CDR3 DNA: TGTGCCAGCAGCCAAGCGACTAGCGGGGCTTCGTACGAGCAGTACTTC

D gene: -
clone size: few
J gene: TRBJ2-1
V gene: TRBV7-9
CDR3 protein: CASSLDGGYNEQFF
CDR3 DNA: TGTGCCAGCAGCTTAGACGGGGGCTACAATGAGCAGTTCTTC

D gene: TRBD1
clone size: few
J gene: TRBJ2-1
V gene: TRBV12-3/TRBV12-4
CDR3 protein: CASSASGTGDEEQFF
CDR3 DNA: TGTGCCAGCAGTGCATCCGGGACAGGGGATGAGGAGCAGTTCTTC

D gene: -
clone size: few
J gene: TRBJ1-5
V gene: TRBV7-2
CDR3 protein: CASSLVAVKDQPQHF
CDR3 DNA: TGTGCCAGCAGCTTAGTGGCAGTTAAGGATCAGCCCCAGCATTTT

D gene: -
clone size: -
J gene: TRBJ2-1
V gene: TRBV4-1
CDR3 protein: CASSQVTASSYNEQFF
CDR3 DNA: TGCGCCAGCAGCCAAGTGACCGCTAGCTCCTACAATGAGCAGTTCTTC

D gene: TRBD1
clone size: few
J gene: TRBJ2-1
V gene: TRBV6-5
CDR3 protein: CASKWGTAYNEQFF
CDR3 DNA: TGTGCCAGCAAATGGGGGACAGCCTACAATGAGCAGTTCTTC

D gene: -
clone size: few
J gene: TRBJ2-5
V gene: TRBV5-1
CDR3 protein: CASSLNGETQYF
CDR3 DNA: TGCGCCAGCAGCTTGAATGGGGAGACCCAGTACTTC

D gene: -
clone size: -
J gene: TRBJ2-7
V gene: TRBV2
CDR3 protein: CASSGYAMGQYF
CDR3 DNA: TGTGCCAGCAGTGGGTATGCTATGGGGCAGTACTTC

D gene: -
clone size: -
J gene: TRBJ1-1
V gene: TRBV5-5
CDR3 protein: CASSLDWNSEAFF
CDR3 DNA: TGTGCCAGCAGCTTGGATTGGAACTCTGAAGCTTTCTTT

D gene: -
clone size: few
J gene: TRBJ1-4
V gene: TRBV12-3/TRBV12-4
CDR3 protein: CASSSARQGEKLFF
CDR3 DNA: TGTGCCAGCAGTTCAGCTCGGCAGGGTGAAAAACTGTTTTTT

D gene: -
clone size: -
J gene: TRBJ1-2
V gene: TRBV7-2
CDR3 protein: CASSPGISNYGYTF
CDR3 DNA: TGTGCCAGCAGCCCGGGTATCTCTAACTATGGCTACACCTTC

D gene: -
clone size: -
J gene: TRBJ2-3
V gene: TRBV11-2
CDR3 protein: CASSLGQGAGGHPDTQYF
CDR3 DNA: TGTGCCAGCAGCTTAGGACAGGGAGCCGGGGGGCACCCCGATACGCAGTATTTT

D gene: -
clone size: -
J gene: TRBJ2-3
V gene: TRBV30
CDR3 protein: CAWSLNTQYF
CDR3 DNA: TGTGCCTGGAGTTTAAATACGCAGTATTTT

D gene: TRBD1
clone size: many
J gene: TRBJ2-7
V gene: TRBV7-8
CDR3 protein: CASSPGTGTYEQYF
CDR3 DNA: TGTGCCAGCAGCCCCGGGACAGGTACCTACGAGCAGTACTTC

D gene: -
clone size: many
J gene: TRBJ1-6
V gene: TRBV6-1
CDR3 protein: CASSRGGTARSPLHF
CDR3 DNA: TGTGCCAGCAGTAGGGGGGGTACGGCAAGATCACCCCTCCACTTT

D gene: -
clone size: -
J gene: TRBJ1-1
V gene: TRBV7-9
CDR3 protein: CASSSPPSGAFF
CDR3 DNA: TGTGCCAGCAGCTCCCCCCCTTCTGGGGCTTTCTTT

D gene: -
clone size: few
J gene: TRBJ2-6
V gene: TRBV6-2/TRBV6-3
CDR3 protein: CASSVRSGANVLTF
CDR3 DNA: TGTGCCAGCAGTGTACGCTCTGGGGCCAACGTCCTGACTTTC

D gene: -
clone size: -
J gene: TRBJ1-2
V gene: TRBV12-3/TRBV12-4
CDR3 protein: CASSVVRANYGYTF
CDR3 DNA: TGTGCCAGCAGCGTAGTGAGAGCTAACTATGGCTACACCTTC

D gene: -
clone size: few
J gene: TRBJ1-1
V gene: TRBV6-2/TRBV6-3
CDR3 protein: CASSSQAYTEAFF
CDR3 DNA: TGTGCCAGCAGTTCGCAGGCCTACACTGAAGCTTTCTTT

D gene: -
clone size: -
J gene: TRBJ2-1
V gene: TRBV5-4
CDR3 protein: CASSLEAHEQFF
CDR3 DNA: TGTGCCAGCAGCTTGGAGGCACATGAGCAGTTCTTC

D gene: -
clone size: many
J gene: TRBJ2-2
V gene: TRBV29-1
CDR3 protein: CSVDFMNTGELFF
CDR3 DNA: TGCAGCGTTGATTTCATGAACACCGGGGAGCTGTTTTTT

D gene: -
clone size: -
J gene: TRBJ2-3
V gene: TRBV6-2/TRBV6-3
CDR3 protein: CASSYRGLAEADTQYF
CDR3 DNA: TGTGCCAGCAGTTATAGGGGACTGGCGGAGGCAGATACGCAGTATTTT

D gene: -
clone size: -
J gene: TRBJ2-3
V gene: TRBV4-2
CDR3 protein: CASSQVLGKGAGDTQYF
CDR3 DNA: TGTGCCAGCAGCCAAGTCTTGGGAAAAGGGGCGGGAGATACGCAGTATTTT

D gene: -
clone size: -
J gene: TRBJ2-3
V gene: TRBV4-2
CDR3 protein: CASSQDPTTDTQYF
CDR3 DNA: TGTGCCAGCAGCCAAGATCCAACTACCGATACGCAGTATTTT

D gene: TRBD1
clone size: -
J gene: TRBJ2-1
V gene: TRBV29-1
CDR3 protein: CSGLGQGAVFNEQFF
CDR3 DNA: TGCAGCGGCCTGGGACAGGGGGCCGTTTTCAATGAGCAGTTCTTC

D gene: -
clone size: many
J gene: TRBJ2-2
V gene: TRBV4-1
CDR3 protein: CASSQAPSGELFF
CDR3 DNA: TGCGCCAGCAGCCAAGCCCCGTCCGGGGAGCTGTTTTTT

D gene: -
clone size: few
J gene: TRBJ2-1
V gene: TRBV4-1
CDR3 protein: CASSQVRGGISYNEQFF
CDR3 DNA: TGCGCCAGCAGCCAAGTCCGCGGCGGGATCTCCTACAATGAGCAGTTCTTC

D gene: -
clone size: many
J gene: TRBJ1-5
V gene: TRBV28
CDR3 protein: CASNRYGNQPQHF
CDR3 DNA: TGTGCCAGCAACAGGTACGGCAATCAGCCCCAGCATTTT

D gene: -
clone size: -
J gene: TRBJ1-6
V gene: TRBV12-3/TRBV12-4
CDR3 protein: CASSPSRARSPLHF
CDR3 DNA: TGTGCCAGCAGCCCGTCCAGGGCGCGGTCACCCCTCCACTTT

D gene: TRBD1
clone size: few
J gene: TRBJ2-3
V gene: TRBV5-1
CDR3 protein: CASSPGWTGGTDTQYF
CDR3 DNA: TGCGCCAGCAGCCCGGGCTGGACAGGGGGCACAGATACGCAGTATTTT

D gene: -
clone size: -
J gene: TRBJ2-7
V gene: TRBV4-2
CDR3 protein: CASSHVGESEQYF
CDR3 DNA: TGTGCCAGCAGCCATGTGGGGGAGTCCGAGCAGTACTTC

D gene: TRBD2
clone size: many
J gene: TRBJ2-2
V gene: TRBV7-8
CDR3 protein: CASSGSGGAETGELFF
CDR3 DNA: TGTGCCAGCAGCGGTAGCGGGGGGGCCGAAACCGGGGAGCTGTTTTTT